This T cell receptor (beta chain) was identified during a study of blood T cell repertoires in COVID-19. Overall study context: Sources were T cells, B-cell-depleted T cells, or PBMCs; the material itself was cDNA or gDNA.

The authors' processing: Reference gene primer amplification yielded estimated nucleated cell counts. Using immunoSEQ multiplex PCR, the repertoire was profiled, and TCRdb retains in-frame clones only, with some absent. The V and J calls and the clone size are those of that table, but D and trimming were determined from the DNA. The table lists a few hundred thousand clones, 70% to 90% of them singletons, with 2.2% in the top ten. Recovered status in Cohort 3 required two negative PCRs, clearance, or symptom resolution. The TCR was taken from a man younger than 45 who had recovered from COVID-19. Material: PBMCs or T cells enriched from blood (not recorded which).

The DNA of the CDR3 is TGTGCCAGTAGTATCAGTCTAGCGGGGGGATACGTTAGCACAGATACGCAGTATTTT. Protein product: CASSISLAGGYVSTDTQYF. The rearrangement joins TRBV19 to TRBJ2-3, with 11 nucleotides matching TRBD2. The germline V gene has CDR1 LNHDA and CDR2 SQIVND (reference sequence). The V segment lost 3 bases and the J segment 0 bases; nucleotides outside the gene matches: 11. This CDR3 comprises 19 residues.